This T cell receptor (beta chain) was obtained from a study of blood T cell repertoires in COVID-19. Study-level background: Nucleic acid was either cDNA or gDNA, and it came from T cells, B-cell-depleted T cells, or PBMCs.

The junction had 8 bases not matched to a gene; V was cut back by 5 bases and J by 3 bases. The germline V gene has CDR1 MNHEY and CDR2 SVGAGI. CDR3 size: 15 residues. This clone has just a few counts. Under the authors' procedure: It was from reference gene primer amplification that nucleated cell counts were estimated. Method: immunoSEQ multiplex PCR; TCRdb's copy keeps in-frame clones and lacks some. That table furnishes V, J and clone size, whereas the DNA furnished D and trimming. The repertoire holds about 200,000 clones, with 82% as singletons. The sequence was obtained from a woman older than 75 with COVID-19, enrolled during active disease. The specimen sequenced was peripheral blood. This chain joins TRBV6-5 and TRBJ2-7; 9 bases fit TRBD2. CDR3 sequence: CASSQLSGSFYEQYF. The CDR3 DNA reads as TGTGCCAGCAGTCAACTTAGCGGGAGTTTCTACGAGCAGTACTTC.